Listed below are T cell receptor beta chains from one sample, sequenced in a study of OX40 agonist ivuxolimab in advanced cancers. Clones were read by immunoSEQ multiplex PCR, and TCRdb kept only the in-frame ones, dropping some. The sample records tens of thousands of clones, 83% being singletons. The sequenced sample was CD4+ or CD8+ T cells sorted from blood, obtained in a trial of the OX40 agonist ivuxolimab. These TCRs come from an adult with an advanced solid tumor such as melanoma, head and neck, liver or kidney cancer. Each CDR3 is given with its conserved first and last residue. Each record gives: D gene, V gene, J gene, clone size, CDR3 protein, CDR3 DNA. The D gene is left open where the match is weak. Size tells how often a clone was seen (once, few, many) or the class of an expanded clone, and some rows leave it out.

d_call: .
v_call: TRBV6-1
j_call: TRBJ2-2
clone_size: few
cdr3_aa: CASSEARGGAGELFF
cdr3_nt: TGTGCCAGCAGTGAAGCTCGAGGGGGGGCCGGGGAGCTGTTTTTT

d_call: TRBD1
v_call: TRBV6-1
j_call: TRBJ1-1
clone_size: .
cdr3_aa: CASSETLGQGNTEAFF
cdr3_nt: TGTGCCAGCAGTGAAACCTTAGGACAGGGGAACACTGAAGCTTTCTTT

d_call: TRBD1
v_call: TRBV6-4
j_call: TRBJ2-2
clone_size: .
cdr3_aa: CASSDGTDTGELFF
cdr3_nt: TGTGCCAGCAGTGACGGGACAGACACCGGGGAGCTGTTTTTT

d_call: TRBD1
v_call: TRBV2
j_call: TRBJ2-6
clone_size: .
cdr3_aa: CASGTATRVSGANVLTF
cdr3_nt: TGTGCCAGCGGGACAGCGACAAGAGTCTCTGGGGCCAACGTCCTGACTTTC

d_call: TRBD1
v_call: TRBV5-1
j_call: TRBJ2-1
clone_size: .
cdr3_aa: CASSFAGGSYNEQFF
cdr3_nt: TGCGCCAGCAGCTTCGCAGGGGGATCCTACAATGAGCAGTTCTTC

d_call: .
v_call: TRBV5-1
j_call: TRBJ1-2
clone_size: .
cdr3_aa: CASSFEGQLSYTF
cdr3_nt: TGCGCCAGCAGCTTCGAAGGACAGTTGAGCTACACCTTC

d_call: .
v_call: TRBV19
j_call: TRBJ1-1
clone_size: .
cdr3_aa: CASSNPGVNTEAFF
cdr3_nt: TGTGCCAGTAGTAACCCAGGGGTGAACACTGAAGCTTTCTTT

d_call: .
v_call: TRBV7-2
j_call: TRBJ2-6
clone_size: .
cdr3_aa: CASSQQGRISGANVLTF
cdr3_nt: TGTGCCAGCAGCCAACAGGGTAGGATCTCTGGGGCCAACGTCCTGACTTTC

d_call: .
v_call: TRBV5-5
j_call: TRBJ1-3
clone_size: .
cdr3_aa: CASSPGTGSWRTSSGNTIYF
cdr3_nt: TGTGCCAGCAGCCCCGGGACGGGGAGTTGGAGGACGAGCTCTGGAAACACCATATATTTT

d_call: .
v_call: TRBV7-3
j_call: TRBJ2-3
clone_size: .
cdr3_aa: CASSSNAADTQYF
cdr3_nt: TGTGCCAGCAGCTCAAACGCGGCAGATACGCAGTATTTT

d_call: .
v_call: TRBV2
j_call: TRBJ1-5
clone_size: .
cdr3_aa: CASSERVTNQPQHF
cdr3_nt: TGTGCCAGCAGTGAAAGGGTAACCAATCAGCCCCAGCATTTT

d_call: .
v_call: TRBV6-1
j_call: TRBJ1-1
clone_size: .
cdr3_aa: CASTSSRGVPEAFF
cdr3_nt: TGTGCCAGCACCTCGTCTCGAGGGGTCCCTGAAGCTTTCTTT

d_call: .
v_call: TRBV29-1
j_call: TRBJ2-4
clone_size: once
cdr3_aa: CSVGRFLAKNIQYF
cdr3_nt: TGCAGCGTTGGAAGATTCCTAGCCAAAAACATTCAGTACTTC

d_call: TRBD2
v_call: TRBV7-9
j_call: TRBJ2-3
clone_size: .
cdr3_aa: CASSSNQGGGTDTQYF
cdr3_nt: TGTGCCAGCAGCTCGAACCAGGGAGGGGGCACAGATACGCAGTATTTT

d_call: .
v_call: TRBV10-3
j_call: TRBJ1-2
clone_size: .
cdr3_aa: CAIRGTGNSYGYTF
cdr3_nt: TGTGCCATCAGGGGCACAGGGAATTCCTATGGCTACACCTTC

d_call: .
v_call: TRBV27
j_call: TRBJ1-1
clone_size: .
cdr3_aa: CASTRGGRGTEAFF
cdr3_nt: TGTGCCAGCACGCGAGGGGGTAGGGGCACTGAAGCTTTCTTT

d_call: .
v_call: TRBV5-1
j_call: TRBJ2-7
clone_size: .
cdr3_aa: CASSLDGRGYEQYF
cdr3_nt: TGCGCCAGCAGCTTGGACGGGAGAGGCTACGAGCAGTACTTC

d_call: .
v_call: TRBV27
j_call: TRBJ2-7
clone_size: .
cdr3_aa: CASSFAYDSDEQYF
cdr3_nt: TGTGCCAGCAGTTTTGCTTACGATTCTGACGAGCAGTACTTC

d_call: .
v_call: TRBV7-2
j_call: TRBJ2-1
clone_size: few
cdr3_aa: CASSLAAYNNEQFF
cdr3_nt: TGTGCCAGCAGCTTAGCCGCCTACAACAATGAGCAGTTCTTC

d_call: .
v_call: TRBV28
j_call: TRBJ1-4
clone_size: .
cdr3_aa: CASSLPAGIVGNEKLFF
cdr3_nt: TGTGCCAGCAGTCTTCCGGCGGGCATAGTGGGTAATGAAAAACTGTTTTTT

d_call: TRBD1
v_call: TRBV5-1
j_call: TRBJ1-3
clone_size: .
cdr3_aa: CASSLDVYGDLTGASGNTIYF
cdr3_nt: TGCGCCAGCAGCTTGGATGTGTACGGAGATTTAACAGGGGCCTCTGGAAACACCATATATTTT

d_call: TRBD2
v_call: TRBV19
j_call: TRBJ2-7
clone_size: .
cdr3_aa: CASSIPGLAAGEQYF
cdr3_nt: TGTGCCAGTAGTATACCGGGACTAGCAGCGGGAGAGCAGTACTTC

d_call: .
v_call: TRBV6-5
j_call: TRBJ1-6
clone_size: .
cdr3_aa: CASSWRDYNSPLHF
cdr3_nt: TGTGCCAGCAGTTGGAGGGATTATAATTCACCCCTCCACTTT

d_call: TRBD1
v_call: TRBV5-8
j_call: TRBJ2-7
clone_size: .
cdr3_aa: CASKGQVSSYEQHF
cdr3_nt: TGTGCCAGTAAGGGACAGGTGAGCTCCTACGAGCAGCACTTC

d_call: .
v_call: TRBV5-1
j_call: TRBJ1-1
clone_size: .
cdr3_aa: CASSLVLGTEAFF
cdr3_nt: TGCGCCAGCAGCTTGGTCTTGGGAACTGAAGCTTTCTTT

d_call: .
v_call: TRBV19
j_call: TRBJ2-7
clone_size: once
cdr3_aa: CASSRDNSYEQYF
cdr3_nt: TGTGCCAGTAGTCGGGACAACTCCTACGAGCAGTACTTC

d_call: .
v_call: TRBV20-1
j_call: TRBJ2-3
clone_size: few
cdr3_aa: CSAGADTQYF
cdr3_nt: TGCAGTGCTGGTGCGGATACGCAGTATTTT

d_call: TRBD1
v_call: TRBV7-9
j_call: TRBJ1-2
clone_size: once
cdr3_aa: CASSLDEGTDYGYTF
cdr3_nt: TGTGCCAGCAGCTTGGACGAAGGGACAGACTATGGCTACACCTTC

d_call: TRBD1
v_call: TRBV5-4
j_call: TRBJ1-6
clone_size: .
cdr3_aa: CASSTGTGSPKSPLHF
cdr3_nt: TGTGCCAGCAGCACCGGGACAGGGTCTCCCAAATCACCCCTCCACTTT

d_call: .
v_call: TRBV7-2
j_call: TRBJ2-7
clone_size: .
cdr3_aa: CASSWDGYSYEQYF
cdr3_nt: TGTGCCAGCAGCTGGGACGGATACTCCTACGAGCAGTACTTC

d_call: .
v_call: TRBV28
j_call: TRBJ2-7
clone_size: .
cdr3_aa: CASSPLVRHRGNEQYF
cdr3_nt: TGTGCCAGCAGCCCCCTGGTCCGACATCGGGGGAACGAGCAGTACTTC

d_call: .
v_call: TRBV27
j_call: TRBJ2-7
clone_size: .
cdr3_aa: CASSLNRGGGEQYF
cdr3_nt: TGTGCCAGCAGTCTTAACAGGGGAGGGGGCGAGCAGTACTTC

d_call: .
v_call: TRBV21-1
j_call: TRBJ2-5
clone_size: .
cdr3_aa: CARTYGGEGRPQYF
cdr3_nt: TGTGCCAGAACCTACGGAGGGGAGGGGCGACCGCAGTACTTC

d_call: TRBD2
v_call: TRBV28
j_call: TRBJ2-7
clone_size: .
cdr3_aa: CASSPGLAGGEQYF
cdr3_nt: TGTGCCAGCAGTCCGGGACTAGCGGGAGGAGAGCAGTACTTC

d_call: TRBD1
v_call: TRBV19
j_call: TRBJ1-2
clone_size: .
cdr3_aa: CASSPDRGGGYTF
cdr3_nt: TGTGCCAGTAGCCCGGACAGGGGGGGAGGCTACACCTTC

d_call: .
v_call: TRBV5-1
j_call: TRBJ1-1
clone_size: .
cdr3_aa: CASRPSAGPKNTEAFF
cdr3_nt: TGCGCCAGCAGGCCCTCCGCGGGGCCTAAAAACACTGAAGCTTTCTTT

d_call: TRBD1
v_call: TRBV9
j_call: TRBJ2-6
clone_size: once
cdr3_aa: CASSASPGQGMIPAGANVLTF
cdr3_nt: TGTGCCAGCAGCGCCTCCCCGGGACAGGGTATGATCCCTGCTGGGGCCAACGTCCTGACTTTC

d_call: .
v_call: TRBV5-1
j_call: TRBJ1-2
clone_size: .
cdr3_aa: CASSFGSGEGFYGYTF
cdr3_nt: TGCGCCAGCAGCTTCGGATCAGGCGAGGGGTTCTATGGCTACACCTTC

d_call: .
v_call: TRBV5-4
j_call: TRBJ2-1
clone_size: few
cdr3_aa: CASSLDPESSYNEQFF
cdr3_nt: TGTGCCAGCAGCTTGGATCCGGAGAGCTCCTACAATGAGCAGTTCTTC

d_call: .
v_call: TRBV30
j_call: TRBJ2-7
clone_size: once
cdr3_aa: CAWSVDNQPRAEQYF
cdr3_nt: TGTGCCTGGAGTGTAGATAACCAACCCAGAGCCGAGCAGTACTTC

d_call: .
v_call: TRBV18
j_call: TRBJ2-5
clone_size: .
cdr3_aa: CASSPPVIYSETQYF
cdr3_nt: TGTGCCAGCTCACCACCGGTCATTTATTCGGAGACCCAGTACTTC

d_call: .
v_call: TRBV7-2
j_call: TRBJ2-7
clone_size: .
cdr3_aa: CASSPTYEQYF
cdr3_nt: TGTGCCAGCAGCCCTACCTACGAGCAGTACTTC

d_call: TRBD2
v_call: TRBV11-2
j_call: TRBJ2-7
clone_size: .
cdr3_aa: CASSRGGGLAGVGEQYF
cdr3_nt: TGTGCCAGCAGCCGGGGCGGCGGACTAGCGGGAGTGGGGGAGCAGTACTTC

d_call: TRBD2
v_call: TRBV10-1
j_call: TRBJ2-7
clone_size: once
cdr3_aa: CASSGLAGGFYEQYF
cdr3_nt: TGCGCCAGCAGTGGGCTAGCGGGAGGGTTCTACGAGCAGTACTTC

d_call: .
v_call: TRBV14
j_call: TRBJ1-1
clone_size: .
cdr3_aa: CASSNLNRAEAFF
cdr3_nt: TGTGCCAGCAGCAATTTGAACCGGGCGGAGGCTTTCTTT

d_call: TRBD1
v_call: TRBV7-9
j_call: TRBJ2-1
clone_size: few
cdr3_aa: CASSPLGQGPNNEQFF
cdr3_nt: TGTGCCAGCAGCCCCCTTGGACAGGGGCCTAACAATGAGCAGTTCTTC

d_call: TRBD2
v_call: TRBV29-1
j_call: TRBJ2-3
clone_size: .
cdr3_aa: CSVAFTSAGGDTQYF
cdr3_nt: TGCAGCGTTGCCTTTACTAGCGCCGGGGGGGATACGCAGTATTTT

d_call: TRBD1
v_call: TRBV29-1
j_call: TRBJ2-5
clone_size: .
cdr3_aa: CSVRQGSETQYF
cdr3_nt: TGCAGCGTCCGACAGGGATCAGAGACCCAGTACTTC

d_call: TRBD1
v_call: TRBV7-9
j_call: TRBJ1-6
clone_size: .
cdr3_aa: CASSSAGTANSPLHF
cdr3_nt: TGTGCCAGCAGCTCAGCCGGGACAGCTAATTCACCCCTCCACTTT

d_call: TRBD2
v_call: TRBV7-2
j_call: TRBJ2-2
clone_size: .
cdr3_aa: CASSLGTSGSFF
cdr3_nt: TGTGCCAGCAGCCTCGGGACTAGCGGGAGTTTTTTT

d_call: .
v_call: TRBV5-1
j_call: TRBJ2-5
clone_size: few
cdr3_aa: CASSSGAQETQYF
cdr3_nt: TGCGCCAGCAGCTCCGGGGCCCAAGAGACCCAGTACTTC

d_call: .
v_call: TRBV30
j_call: TRBJ1-2
clone_size: .
cdr3_aa: CASRQTGLYGYTF
cdr3_nt: TGTGCCTCAAGACAAACGGGACTATATGGCTACACCTTC

d_call: .
v_call: TRBV28
j_call: TRBJ2-1
clone_size: .
cdr3_aa: CASSLSVNNEQFF
cdr3_nt: TGTGCCAGCAGTTTATCCGTAAACAATGAGCAGTTCTTC

d_call: TRBD1
v_call: TRBV14
j_call: TRBJ2-1
clone_size: few
cdr3_aa: CASSPKNRGRINEQFF
cdr3_nt: TGTGCCAGCAGCCCAAAGAACAGGGGGCGAATCAATGAGCAGTTCTTC